Below are 20 T cell receptor beta chains sequenced from a single sample in a study of blood T cells in healthy people across ages. A sample-barcoded 5' primer and a J-beta primer mix were used in a second PCR of roughly 6 to 12 cycles. TCRdb re-called the 5' RACE reads with MiXCR, one entry per CDR3 protein. Among hundreds of thousands of distinct CDR3 sequences listed, roughly 35% were seen once. The sample consisted of blood. These receptors all stem from a man younger than 35 in good health.

The chain joins TRBV7-9 to TRBJ2-3; 11 bases are a match to TRBD1. V lost 6 bases and J lost 6; bases outside the gene matches: 11. There are 16 residues in the CDR3. The germline CDR1 and CDR2 sequences are SEHNR and FQNEAQ (reference sequence). The CDR3 DNA is TGTGCCAGCAGTCCAATTTCGGGGACAGGGGGTGATACGCAGTATTTT. Its protein is CASSPISGTGGDTQYF.

The J gene is TRBJ1-2, the V gene TRBV29-1, with 9 bases that match TRBD1. The CDR3 spans 14 residues. J was trimmed by 8 bases and V by 0 bases; bases with no gene match: 7. Germline V gene lookup returns CDR1 SQVTM and CDR2 ANQGSEA. CDR3 sequence: CSVEDGGTGQGYTF. Here the CDR3 DNA reads TGCAGCGTTGAAGATGGGGGGACAGGGCAGGGCTACACCTTC. Variable domain in full (rest from reference TRBV29-1 and TRBJ1-2): SAVISQKPSRDICQRGTSLTIQCQVDSQVTMMFWYRQQPGQSLTLIATANQGSEATYESGFVIDKFPISRPNLTFSTLTVSNMSPEDSSIYLCSVEDGGTGQGYTFGSGTRLTVV.

The chain has TRBV4-2 and TRBJ2-1, with D tentatively TRBD1 (5 bases). The CDR3 consists of 14 residues. The ends were cut back, 2 bases at V and 7 bases at J, with 12 bases in the middle. The germline gives CDR1 LGHNA, CDR2 YNFKEQ. The CDR3 region is CASSQPDSRNEQFF. For the CDR3, the DNA is TGTGCCAGCAGCCAACCCGACAGTCGGAATGAGCAGTTCTTC.

The rearrangement links TRBV6-1 to TRBJ1-2; 10 bases fit TRBD1. With V trimmed by 5 bases and J by 4 bases, 13 bases remained unmatched. This CDR3 spans 17 amino acids. The germline V gene has CDR1 MNHNS and CDR2 SASEGT. As DNA, the CDR3 is TGTGCCAGCAGTACAAGTCCTCCGGGACAGGGGAGCTATGGCTACACCTTC. As protein: CASSTSPPGQGSYGYTF.

On this clonotype itself: A much larger clone lies one base from this, so it may be a read error. The chain employs TRBV5-1 and TRBJ2-1; TRBD1 matches at 8 bases. After removal of 4 bases from V and 13 bases from J, the junction contained 13 bases not matched to a gene. The germline CDR1 and CDR2 sequences are SGHRS and YFSETQ. The length of the CDR3 is 14 residues. The CDR3 nucleotides read TGCGCCAGCAGCCCGACAGGGGCGTACGAGACCCAGTTCTTC. Translation gives CASSPTGAYETQFF. Full variable domain (remainder filled in from reference TRBV5-1 and TRBJ2-1): KAGVTQTPRYLIKTRGQQVTLSCSPISGHRSVSWYQQTPGQGLQFLFEYFSETQRNKGNFPGRFSGRQFSNSRSEMNVSTLELGDSALYLCASSPTGAYETQFFGPGTRLTVL.

The chain links TRBV3-1 to TRBJ2-1; no firm D call. The CDR3 runs to 12 residues. The germline V gene encodes CDR1 LGHDT and CDR2 YNNKEL (reference sequence). V was cut by 0 bases and J by 15 bases, with 12 bases left in between. The CDR3 loop is CASSQDGRARFF. Written as DNA, the CDR3 is TGTGCCAGCAGCCAAGATGGGCGAGCTCGGTTCTTC.

This clonotype was seen only a few times. The chain recombines TRBV27 with TRBJ2-5; 11 bases match TRBD2. Looked up from germline, CDR1 is MNHEY and CDR2 is SMNVEV (reference sequence). V lost 3 bases, J lost 2 bases, and 5 bases stayed unmatched. CDR3 size: 16 residues. The CDR3 DNA follows: TGTGCCAGCAGTTTCTTTAGCGGGGGGGCTCAAGAGACCCAGTACTTC. It encodes CASSFFSGGAQETQYF.

The chain has TRBV5-1 and TRBJ2-5; no reliable D call. V lost 4 bases and J 11 bases, leaving 18 bases between the germline ends. The germline V gene encodes CDR1 SGHRS and CDR2 YFSETQ. The length of the CDR3 is 13 residues. The CDR3 spells CASSVESKSGQYF. CDR3 coding DNA: TGCGCCAGCAGCGTGGAGTCCAAGAGTGGGCAGTACTTC.

This clonotype showed up just a few times. The rearrangement joins TRBV20-1 to TRBJ1-5; 8 positions agree with TRBD1. Germline V gene data show CDR1 as DFQATT and CDR2 as SNEGSKA (reference sequence). V shed 2 bases, J shed 3 bases, and the junction held 3 bases outside the gene matches. The CDR3 totals 14 residues. This CDR3 reads CSARQGAFNQPQHF. The CDR3 bases are TGCAGTGCTAGACAGGGGGCCTTCAATCAGCCCCAGCATTTT.

V gene TRBV6-2 or TRBV6-3 combines with J gene TRBJ2-7; D possibly corresponds to TRBD1 (6 bases). Trimming took 7 bases from V and 5 from J, leaving 21 bases between them. This CDR3 spans 15 amino acids. Germline CDR1 MNHEY, CDR2 SVGEGT. This chain's CDR3 is CASNDGQGLIDEQYF. DNA of the CDR3: TGTGCCAGCAATGACGGGCAGGGGCTAATCGACGAGCAGTACTTC.

V is TRBV30 and J is TRBJ1-1; 8 nucleotides line up with TRBD1. The CDR3 sequence is 15 residues long. With 3 bases clipped from V and 4 bases from J, the junction kept 10 bases outside the gene matches. Per germline, CDR1 GTSNPN and CDR2 SVGIG (reference sequence). CDR3 in amino acids: CAWRFVGQGSTEAFF. The DNA of the CDR3 is TGTGCCTGGAGATTCGTCGGACAGGGATCCACTGAAGCTTTCTTT. The entire variable domain, with the rest obtained from reference TRBV30 and TRBJ1-1, is as follows: SQTIHQWPATLVQPVGSPLSLECTVEGTSNPNLYWYRQAAGRGLQLLFYSVGIGQISSEVPQNLSASRPQDRQFILSSKKLLLSDSGFYLCAWRFVGQGSTEAFFGQGTRLTVV.

This clonotype was observed many times. The CDR3 spells CASSQEVRGYEQYF. The CDR3 DNA is TGCGCCAGCAGCCAGGAAGTCCGGGGCTACGAGCAGTACTTC. The chain joins TRBV4-3 to TRBJ2-7, with D possibly being TRBD2 (5 bases). Germline-derived CDR1 and CDR2 are LGHNA and YSLEER. This CDR3 has 14 residues. Between the trimmed V and J ends, which lost 3 bases and 3 bases, there was a span of 12 bases.

This clonotype showed up many times. The chain combines TRBV29-1 with TRBJ1-2; 8 nucleotides align to TRBD1. Germline V gives CDR1 SQVTM, CDR2 ANQGSEA. This CDR3 comprises 13 residues. The ends lost 4 bases at V and 0 bases at J; junction bases unmatched: 1. CDR3 residues: CSVGTGSNYGYTF. In DNA, the CDR3 is TGCAGCGTTGGGACAGGGTCTAACTATGGCTACACCTTC.

There are a few counts of this clonotype. The gene calls are TRBV27 and TRBJ1-2, with unresolved D. The CDR3 consists of 13 residues. V lost 4 bases, J lost 5 bases, and 11 bases lay in between. Germline V CDR1 and CDR2: MNHEY, SMNVEV (reference sequence). In nucleotides, the CDR3 is TGTGCCAGCAGTTCCTACTTAGGGTATGGCTACACCTTC. Protein product: CASSSYLGYGYTF.

There are a few counts of this clonotype. The CDR3 protein is CASSLDGRNGYTF. CDR3 nucleotide sequence: TGCGCCAGCAGCTTGGACGGCAGAAATGGCTACACCTTC. This rearrangement joins TRBV5-1 to TRBJ1-2; D is ambiguous. V shed 0 bases and J shed 6 bases, with 9 bases lying between them. This CDR3 contains 13 residues. Germline V gene lookup returns CDR1 SGHRS and CDR2 YFSETQ.

The table lists this clonotype with a few counts. The chain joins TRBV2 to TRBJ1-4; 8 nucleotides match TRBD1. V shed 2 bases, J shed 7 bases, and the junction held 3 bases outside the gene matches. The CDR3 consists of 14 residues. From germline, CDR1 is SNHLY and CDR2 FYNNEI. CDR3 residues: CASSEFGQGEKLFF. The CDR3 DNA is TGTGCCAGCAGTGAATTCGGACAGGGTGAAAAACTGTTTTTT. The full variable domain, with the rest looked up from reference TRBV2 and TRBJ1-4, is EPEVTQTPSHQVTQMGQEVILRCVPISNHLYFYWYRQILGQKVEFLVSFYNNEISEKSEIFDDQFSVERPDGSNFTLKIRSTKLEDSAMYFCASSEFGQGEKLFFGSGTQLSVL.

The J gene is TRBJ1-1, the V gene TRBV5-1; D not certain. CDR3 length: 13 amino acids. V lost 0 bases and J 6 bases, leaving 9 bases between the germline ends. Germline V gene data show CDR1 as SGHRS and CDR2 as YFSETQ. The CDR3 here is CASSLGPLPEAFF. In DNA form, the CDR3 reads TGCGCCAGCAGCTTGGGGCCCCTTCCTGAAGCTTTCTTT.

Of note for this clonotype: An end of the junction differs from the germline gene, which may be a read error. The genes are TRBV7-9 and TRBJ1-4, with unresolved D. The CDR3 is 13 amino acids. The germline V gene encodes CDR1 SEHNR and CDR2 FQNEAQ (reference sequence). As DNA, the CDR3 is TGTGCCAGCAGGCCGGCAACTAATGAAAAACTGTCTTTT. Protein product: CASRPATNEKLSF.

Turning to this clonotype: A read error is possible here, since a much larger clone lies one base away. The chain joins TRBV28 to TRBJ1-6; D remains ambiguous. CDR1 and CDR2 from the germline V gene are MDHEN and SYDVKM. This CDR3 region has 16 residues. The CDR3 protein is CASSLSGIRTDSPPHF. The CDR3 region has the DNA TGTGCCAGCAGTTTATCTGGGATCCGAACAGATTCACCCCCCCACTTT.

Comments on this clonotype: An end of the junction differs from the germline gene, which may be a read error. V is TRBV7-3 and J is TRBJ2-3, with D perhaps TRBD2 (5 bases). Looked up from germline, CDR1 is SGHTA and CDR2 is FQGTGA. The CDR3 sequence is 15 residues long. CDR3 DNA: TGTACCAGCAGCTTAATAGGCGGGAGCACAGATACGCAGTATTTT. It codes for CTSSLIGGSTDTQYF.